This record covers a single T cell receptor beta chain. As yet, its antigen is unknown. The data are from a study of cytomegalovirus exposure and HLA in healthy donors. Study overall: Of several hundred genotyped donors, more than 75% clustered with self-reported Caucasian donors. The study, taken as a whole, reports: Among immune exposure information, only CMV serostatus was available. It has been reported that TCR beta sequences accurately predicted the HLA-A and HLA-B alleles of most subjects. Reportedly, a later analysis found an Asian-associated ancestry cluster had fewer N-insertions than the approximately 700-donor mean.

The PCR employed 60 Vbeta primers together with 13 Jbeta primers. The assay was immunoSEQ multiplex PCR, and TCRdb's table has in-frame clones only and misses some. Recorded for this sample: under 250,000 clones. The source is a girl aged 2-9 years in good health and CMV-seropositive. The sample consisted of PBMCs.

The CDR3 loop reads CASSLAPPGVNWVEAFF. CDR3 nucleotide sequence: TGTGCCAGCAGCTTAGCACCACCGGGGGTGAACTGGGTTGAAGCTTTCTTT. V gene TRBV7-6 combines with J gene TRBJ1-1; tentative D call: TRBD1 (5 bases). Trimming took 0 bases from V and 7 from J, leaving 21 bases between them. Germline V gene sequence: CDR1 SGHVS, CDR2 FNYEAQ. The CDR3 consists of 17 residues.